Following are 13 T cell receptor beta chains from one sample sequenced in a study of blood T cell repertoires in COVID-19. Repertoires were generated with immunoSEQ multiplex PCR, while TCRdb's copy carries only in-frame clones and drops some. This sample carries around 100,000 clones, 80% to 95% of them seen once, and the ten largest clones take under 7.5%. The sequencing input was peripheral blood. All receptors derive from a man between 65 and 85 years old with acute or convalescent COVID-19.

CDR3 loop: CASSLLATTYNEQFF. The CDR3 DNA reads as TGTGCCAGCAGTTTACTAGCGACCACCTACAATGAGCAGTTCTTC. This chain joins TRBV11-3 and TRBJ2-1, with 7 nucleotides matching TRBD2. V shed 6 bases and J 2 bases; nucleotides not matched to a gene: 7. The CDR3 is 15 residues long. CDR1 and CDR2 (germline): SGHNT, YENEEA.

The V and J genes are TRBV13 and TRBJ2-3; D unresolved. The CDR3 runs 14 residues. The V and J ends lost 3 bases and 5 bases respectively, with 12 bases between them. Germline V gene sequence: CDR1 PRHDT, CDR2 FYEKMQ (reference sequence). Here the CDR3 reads CASSFGRSVDTQYF. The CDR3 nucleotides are TGTGCCAGCAGCTTTGGCCGCTCCGTAGATACGCAGTATTTT.

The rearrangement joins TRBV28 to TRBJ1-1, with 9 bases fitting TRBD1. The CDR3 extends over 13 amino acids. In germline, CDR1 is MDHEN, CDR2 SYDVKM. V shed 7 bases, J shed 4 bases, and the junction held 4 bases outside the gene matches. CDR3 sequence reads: CASKTGGPTEAFF. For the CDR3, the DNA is TGTGCCAGCAAGACAGGGGGTCCCACTGAAGCTTTCTTT.

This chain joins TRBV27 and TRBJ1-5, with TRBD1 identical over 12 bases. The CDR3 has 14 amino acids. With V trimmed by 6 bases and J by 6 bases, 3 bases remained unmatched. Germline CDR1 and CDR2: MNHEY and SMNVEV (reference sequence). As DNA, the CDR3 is TGTGCCAGCAGGGGACAGGGGGCTGGTCAGCCCCAGCATTTT. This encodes CASRGQGAGQPQHF.

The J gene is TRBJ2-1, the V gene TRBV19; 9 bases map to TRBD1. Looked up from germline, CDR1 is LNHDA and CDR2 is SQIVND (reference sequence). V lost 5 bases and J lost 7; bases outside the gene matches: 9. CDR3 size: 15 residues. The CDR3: CASSGTGGAFNEQFF. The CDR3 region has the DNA TGTGCCAGTAGTGGAACAGGGGGCGCGTTTAATGAGCAGTTCTTC.

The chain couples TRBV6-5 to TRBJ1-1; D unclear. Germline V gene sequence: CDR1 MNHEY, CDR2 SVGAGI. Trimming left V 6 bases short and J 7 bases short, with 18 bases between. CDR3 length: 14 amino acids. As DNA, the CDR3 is TGTGCCAGCAGGGGTAGACGAGGCCAATTTGAAGCTTTCTTT. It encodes CASRGRRGQFEAFF.

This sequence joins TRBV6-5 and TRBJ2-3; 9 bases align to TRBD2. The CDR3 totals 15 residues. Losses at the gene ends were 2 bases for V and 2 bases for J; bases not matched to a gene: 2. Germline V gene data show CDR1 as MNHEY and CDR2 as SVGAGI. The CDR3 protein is CASSYGGRATDTQYF. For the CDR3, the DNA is TGTGCCAGCAGTTACGGCGGGAGGGCCACAGATACGCAGTATTTT.

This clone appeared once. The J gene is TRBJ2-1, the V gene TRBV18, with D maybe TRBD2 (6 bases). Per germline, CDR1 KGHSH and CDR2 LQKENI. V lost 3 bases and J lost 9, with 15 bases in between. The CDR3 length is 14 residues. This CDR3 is CASSPGLTDAEQFF. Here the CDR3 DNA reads TGTGCCAGCTCACCGGGACTCACAGACGCTGAGCAGTTCTTC.

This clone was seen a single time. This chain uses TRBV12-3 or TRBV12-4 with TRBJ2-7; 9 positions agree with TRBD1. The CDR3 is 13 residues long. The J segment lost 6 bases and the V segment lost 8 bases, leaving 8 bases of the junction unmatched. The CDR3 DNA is TGTGCCAGCGGGCGGGACAGGGTAAGCGAGCAGTACTTC. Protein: CASGRDRVSEQYF.

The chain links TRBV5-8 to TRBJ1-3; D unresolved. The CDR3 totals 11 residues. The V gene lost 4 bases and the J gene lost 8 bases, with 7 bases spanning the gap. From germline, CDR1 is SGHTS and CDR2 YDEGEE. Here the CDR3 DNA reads TGTGCCAGCAGCCGTAATCACACCATATATTTT. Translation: CASSRNHTIYF.

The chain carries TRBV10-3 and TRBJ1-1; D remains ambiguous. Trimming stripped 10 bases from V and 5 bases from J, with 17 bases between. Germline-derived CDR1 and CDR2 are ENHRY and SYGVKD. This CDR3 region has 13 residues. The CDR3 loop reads CATKADRGTEAFF. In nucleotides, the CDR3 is TGTGCCACCAAAGCTGATCGGGGAACTGAAGCTTTCTTT.

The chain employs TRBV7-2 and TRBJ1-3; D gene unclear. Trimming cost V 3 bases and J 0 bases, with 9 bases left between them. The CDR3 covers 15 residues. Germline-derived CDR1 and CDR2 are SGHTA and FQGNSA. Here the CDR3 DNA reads TGTGCCAGCAGCTTCGCGGTGAGCTCTGGAAACACCATATATTTT. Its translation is CASSFAVSSGNTIYF.

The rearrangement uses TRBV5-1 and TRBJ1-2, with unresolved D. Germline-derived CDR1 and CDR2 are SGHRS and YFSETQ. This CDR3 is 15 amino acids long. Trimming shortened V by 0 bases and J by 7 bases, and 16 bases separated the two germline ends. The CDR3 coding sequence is TGCGCCAGCAGCTTGGCCGGGAGCCGAGGGCGTGGCTACACCTTC. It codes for CASSLAGSRGRGYTF.